This T cell receptor beta chain appears in the sequencing data of a study of graft-versus-host responses after intestinal transplantation. Tissue processing of the graft released intraepithelial and lamina propria lymphocytes from it. Some clones are missing from TCRdb's copy, which holds only in-frame ones; the method was immunoSEQ multiplex PCR. The sample shows over 60,000 clones, roughly 89% of them seen only once. The receptor was isolated from a human patient who received an intestinal transplant, so some T cells may come from the graft donor. The specimen comprised ileum tissue, sampled approximately 56 weeks after transplant.

The CDR3 protein is CASSFFRGSFYEQYF. CDR3 bases: TGTGCCAGCAGCTTTTTTAGGGGAAGTTTCTACGAGCAGTACTTC. The chain joins TRBV7-2 to TRBJ2-7; the D gene is possibly TRBD1 (5 bases). The CDR3 spans 15 residues. Trimming pared 3 bases from V and 3 bases from J, leaving 15 bases between. Germline CDR1 is SGHTA and CDR2 is FQGNSA.